The text below deals with one T cell receptor (beta chain). The repertoire was sequenced with immunoSEQ multiplex PCR; TCRdb's copy has only in-frame clones and lacks some. The data show 90,000 to 120,000 clones, just over 90% seen once. The data derive from a study of blood T cell repertoires in COVID-19. From germline, CDR1 is LGHNT and CDR2 FRNRAP. V shed 1 base and J 7 bases; nucleotides not matched to a gene: 5. The CDR3 totals 15 residues. The chain couples TRBV12-5 to TRBJ1-4, with 8 bases matching TRBD1. The sample consisted of peripheral blood. This clonotype originated in a woman aged 30 to 39 with acute or convalescent COVID-19. The chain's CDR3 is CASGLGQGRAEKLFF. The CDR3 DNA reads TGTGCTAGTGGTTTGGGACAGGGGCGAGCTGAAAAACTGTTTTTT.